Presented here are 27 T cell receptor beta chains from one specimen sequenced in a study of regulatory T cells in long-lasting Graves disease. With iRepertoire HTBI primers and Arm-PCR of CDR3 regions, TCR beta libraries were built. From the multiplex PCR reads, TCRdb called clonotypes with MiXCR, one entry per CDR3 protein. The sample yields about 420,000 distinct CDR3 sequences, about a sixth seen once. Time point meaning: newly diagnosed GD, antithyroid drugs for less than 3 months. The TCR library was made from RNA that had been extracted from PBMCs in TRIzol. The data also belong to a second study, concerning T cells in Graves' hyperthyroidism and ophthalmopathy.

The sample in question was peripheral blood mononuclear cells (PBMCs), obtained at new diagnosis, from a patient treated with antithyroid drugs. The receptors derive from a young woman with Graves disease.

The chain couples TRBV29-1 to TRBJ2-7; TRBD1 matches at 7 bases. The germline V gene has CDR1 SQVTM and CDR2 ANQGSEA. The CDR3 has 12 residues. The J segment lost 9 bases and the V segment lost 5 bases, leaving 10 bases of the junction unmatched. As DNA, the CDR3 is TGCAGCGTTAGCCAGGGGGTTAGTGCGCAGTACTTC. Translating it yields CSVSQGVSAQYF.

This clonotype was detected only a few times. This sequence joins TRBV30 and TRBJ1-2; no definite D call. The germline V gene encodes CDR1 GTSNPN and CDR2 SVGIG (reference sequence). V lost 7 bases, J lost 8 bases, and 8 bases lay in between. The CDR3 has 9 amino acids. The CDR3 is CASRPGYTF. Written as DNA, the CDR3 is TGTGCCTCACGTCCGGGCTACACCTTC.

This clonotype was detected many times. A much larger clone differs from this one at a single base, so this may be a read error. The chain employs TRBV3-1 and TRBJ2-3; D gene uncertain. V was cut by 8 bases and J by 6 bases, with 9 bases left in between. Germline lookup yields CDR1 LGHDT and CDR2 YNNKEL (reference sequence). The CDR3 totals 11 residues. The CDR3 DNA is TGTGCCAGCGACCATGGGGATACGCAGTATTTT. Its translation is CASDHGDTQYF.

The gene calls are TRBV29-1 and TRBJ2-1; weak D call: TRBD1 (5 bases). V shed 7 bases and J shed 4 bases, with 8 bases lying between them. Germline CDR1 is SQVTM and CDR2 is ANQGSEA. The CDR3 runs to 11 residues. The CDR3 here is CSADNYNEQFF. DNA of the CDR3: TGCAGCGCGGACAATTACAATGAGCAGTTCTTC.

V gene TRBV5-1 combines with J gene TRBJ2-1; 11 bases line up with TRBD2. This CDR3 has 15 amino acids. Trimming took 0 bases from V and 9 from J; bases not matched to a gene: 5. CDR1 SGHRS and CDR2 YFSETQ come from the germline V gene. The CDR3 sequence is CASSLDLAGGGEQFF. CDR3 bases: TGCGCCAGCAGCTTGGACCTAGCGGGAGGTGGTGAGCAGTTCTTC.

As for this clonotype: A read error may be the cause here, since a much bigger clone is one base away. This chain joins TRBV27 and TRBJ1-4; 10 bases match TRBD1. Germline V gene data show CDR1 as MNHEY and CDR2 as SMNVEV (reference sequence). The CDR3 runs 16 residues. The CDR3 DNA follows: TGTGCCAGCAGTTGGGGACAGGGGAGATTTAATGAAAAACCGTTTTTT. It translates to CASSWGQGRFNEKPFF.

This clonotype has at least ten counts. V usage is TRBV7-2 and J usage is TRBJ2-7, with 8 positions matching TRBD2. The trim removed 5 bases at V and 9 bases at J, leaving 3 bases unmatched. Germline lookup yields CDR1 SGHTA and CDR2 FQGNSA. The CDR3 has 11 residues. The CDR3 protein is CASSTGTRQYF. The DNA for the CDR3 is TGTGCCAGCAGCACGGGGACTAGGCAGTACTTC.

The chain couples TRBV7-2 to TRBJ1-2; D may be TRBD1 (5 bases). The V and J ends lost 5 bases and 7 bases respectively, with 17 bases between them. Per germline, CDR1 SGHTA and CDR2 FQGNSA. The CDR3 consists of 14 residues. CDR3 protein: CASSPIGAGRGYTF. The CDR3 nucleotides are TGTGCCAGCAGCCCCATAGGGGCAGGCCGTGGCTACACCTTC.

The chain employs TRBV29-1 and TRBJ2-7; tentative D call: TRBD2 (6 bases). Trimming removed 1 base at V and 4 bases at J, with 17 bases between. Germline V CDR1 and CDR2: SQVTM, ANQGSEA. This CDR3 is 15 amino acids long. In nucleotides, the CDR3 is TGCAGCGTTGAAGGGCGGACACTCGGGGGATACGAGCAGTACTTC. Protein: CSVEGRTLGGYEQYF.

This clonotype was detected ten times or more. The gene calls are TRBV28 and TRBJ1-1; D not certain. Trimming cost V 3 bases and J 8 bases, with 10 bases left between them. The germline gives CDR1 MDHEN, CDR2 SYDVKM. This CDR3 is built from 12 residues. CDR3 DNA: TGTGCCAGCAGTTTTTCCCAACTGGAAGCTTTCTTT. It yields the protein CASSFSQLEAFF. The full variable domain, with the rest looked up from reference TRBV28 and TRBJ1-1, is DVKVTQSSRYLVKRTGEKVFLECVQDMDHENMFWYRQDPGLGLRLIYFSYDVKMKEKGDIPEGYSVSREKKERFSLILESASTNQTSMYLCASSFSQLEAFFGQGTRLTVV.

This clonotype has just a few counts. The chain is built from TRBV20-1 and TRBJ2-2, with a possible D match to TRBD2 (6 bases). This CDR3 region has 14 residues. CDR1 is DFQATT, CDR2 SNEGSKA, per germline (reference sequence). V lost 6 bases, J lost 0 bases, and 11 bases lay in between. CDR3 loop: CSATGTPNTGELFF. The CDR3 DNA reads TGCAGTGCAACCGGGACTCCGAACACCGGGGAGCTGTTTTTT.

This clonotype came up many times. The chain combines TRBV18 with TRBJ2-5, with D possibly matching TRBD1 (6 bases). V shed 1 base and J shed 2 bases, with 11 bases lying between them. The V gene's germline CDR1 is KGHSH and CDR2 LQKENI. The CDR3 totals 15 residues. The DNA for the CDR3 is TGTGCCAGCTCACCACTCGGACAGCATCAAGAGACCCAGTACTTC. It specifies CASSPLGQHQETQYF.

This clonotype was recorded many times. The chain couples TRBV7-6 to TRBJ2-7, with TRBD1 as a possible D gene (6 bases). CDR3 length: 13 residues. The V end was cut by 3 bases, the J end by 4 bases, with 10 bases between. From germline, CDR1 is SGHVS and CDR2 FNYEAQ. CDR3: CASSFGTLYEQYF. The CDR3 DNA reads TGTGCCAGCAGCTTTGGGACACTTTACGAGCAGTACTTC.

The chain uses TRBV6-1 and TRBJ1-5; TRBD1 might be the D (6 bases). CDR1 and CDR2 from the germline V gene are MNHNS and SASEGT. This CDR3 is 14 amino acids long. V lost 4 bases, J lost 4 bases, and 11 bases lay in between. The chain's CDR3 is CASSADRINQPQHF. The CDR3 DNA is TGTGCCAGCAGTGCCGACAGGATAAATCAGCCCCAGCATTTT.

This chain joins TRBV20-1 and TRBJ2-1; TRBD2 agrees at 7 bases. The CDR3 totals 14 residues. Germline CDR1 is DFQATT and CDR2 is SNEGSKA (reference sequence). V was clipped by 7 bases and J by 2 bases; unmatched bases: 8. The CDR3 region is CSVPLRGTYNEQFF. CDR3 coding DNA: TGCAGTGTCCCCCTGCGGGGGACCTACAATGAGCAGTTCTTC.

The rearrangement joins TRBV12-3 or TRBV12-4 to TRBJ2-4; D unclear. The CDR3 loop spans 13 amino acids. V was cut by 6 bases and J by 2 bases, with 8 bases left in between. CDR3 sequence reads: CASRERSKNIQYF. DNA of the CDR3: TGTGCCAGCAGGGAGCGTTCCAAAAACATTCAGTACTTC.

This clonotype appeared many times. V and J are TRBV20-1 and TRBJ2-5; D is perhaps TRBD1 (6 bases). This CDR3 has 12 amino acids. CDR1 and CDR2 from the germline V gene are DFQATT and SNEGSKA (reference sequence). Trimming removed 3 bases at V and 3 bases at J, with 8 bases between. The CDR3 sequence: CSARDRKETQYF. CDR3 nucleotides: TGCAGTGCTAGGGACAGAAAAGAGACCCAGTACTTC.

This clonotype was observed a few times. The chain has TRBV20-1 and TRBJ2-1; D tentatively reads TRBD1 or TRBD2 (6 bases each). CDR1 and CDR2 from the germline V gene are DFQATT and SNEGSKA (reference sequence). The CDR3 length is 14 residues. V was pared by 4 bases and J by 7 bases, with 17 bases between. The CDR3 loop reads CSAIPGAQWNEQFF. The CDR3 nucleotides are TGCAGTGCTATCCCGGGGGCTCAGTGGAATGAGCAGTTCTTC.

This clonotype appeared many times. The rearrangement uses TRBV5-1 and TRBJ2-3, with D perhaps given as TRBD1 or TRBD2 (6 bases each). Looked up from germline, CDR1 is SGHRS and CDR2 is YFSETQ. The CDR3 sequence is 14 residues long. V gave up 2 bases and J gave up 2 bases, with 9 bases separating them. In nucleotides, the CDR3 is TGCGCCAGCAGCTTAGGGGGGTTCACAGATACGCAGTATTTT. This codes for CASSLGGFTDTQYF.

This clonotype was seen many times. CDR3 nucleotide sequence: TGCGCCAGCAGCCAAGGACTAGCGGAGAACAATGAGCAGTTCTTC. Its protein is CASSQGLAENNEQFF. The J gene is TRBJ2-1, the V gene TRBV5-1; the match to TRBD2 covers 10 bases. CDR1 and CDR2 (germline): SGHRS, YFSETQ. This CDR3 is 15 amino acids long. J lost 5 bases, V lost 4 bases, and 6 bases had no gene match. The full variable domain, with the rest looked up from reference TRBV5-1 and TRBJ2-1, is KAGVTQTPRYLIKTRGQQVTLSCSPISGHRSVSWYQQTPGQGLQFLFEYFSETQRNKGNFPGRFSGRQFSNSRSEMNVSTLELGDSALYLCASSQGLAENNEQFFGPGTRLTVL.

This clonotype was counted at least ten times. CDR3 nucleotide sequence: TGTGCCAGCAGTGATGGGCTAGCGGTACCCCAAGAGACCCAGTACTTC. This translates into CASSDGLAVPQETQYF. The chain combines TRBV2 with TRBJ2-5, with 7 bases identical to TRBD2. CDR3 length: 16 amino acids. V dropped 3 bases and J dropped 1; count of bases not matched to a gene: 8. CDR1 and CDR2 from the germline V gene are SNHLY and FYNNEI.

The V call is TRBV28, the J call TRBJ2-2; TRBD2 matches at 16 bases. This CDR3 is built from 17 residues. V shed 5 bases, J shed 4 bases, and the junction held 4 bases outside the gene matches. Germline lookup yields CDR1 MDHEN and CDR2 SYDVKM. The CDR3 sequence: CASSEGLAGGPTGELFF. The CDR3 nucleotides are TGTGCCAGCAGTGAGGGACTAGCGGGAGGGCCCACCGGGGAGCTGTTTTTT.

This clonotype was observed many times. This chain joins TRBV19 and TRBJ2-1, with D perhaps TRBD2 (7 bases). The V end lost 3 bases, the J end lost 7 bases, and 19 bases lay between the germline ends. The CDR3 sequence is 16 residues long. Germline lookup yields CDR1 LNHDA and CDR2 SQIVND (reference sequence). The CDR3: CASSIYRGAAWNEQFF. The DNA for the CDR3 is TGTGCCAGTAGTATTTATCGGGGGGCCGCATGGAATGAGCAGTTCTTC.

This clonotype was observed many times. The chain uses TRBV3-1 and TRBJ1-5, with a tentative D call TRBD1 (5 bases). V was trimmed by 1 base and J by 9 bases, leaving 13 bases between them. CDR3 length: 14 amino acids. From germline, CDR1 is LGHDT and CDR2 YNNKEL (reference sequence). The CDR3 reads CASSQGAPQGPQHF. DNA for the CDR3: TGTGCCAGCAGCCAAGGGGCCCCCCAGGGGCCCCAGCATTTT.

CDR3 sequence: CATTTGLTDGYTF. CDR3 coding DNA: TGTGCCACCACCACAGGGTTGACGGATGGCTACACCTTC. V is TRBV15 and J is TRBJ1-2, with D possibly TRBD1 on 6 matching bases. Germline-derived CDR1 and CDR2 are LNHNV and YYDKDF (reference sequence). CDR3 size: 13 residues. V was cut by 7 bases and J by 6 bases, with 15 bases left in between.

Only a few counts were recorded for this clonotype. The chain recombines TRBV11-3 with TRBJ2-3; D not resolved. Trimming took off 6 bases at V and 5 bases at J, with 9 bases between the two ends. Germline V gives CDR1 SGHNT, CDR2 YENEEA. This CDR3 spans 12 amino acids. DNA for the CDR3: TGTGCCAGCAGTTACGGTGGAGATACGCAGTATTTT. It is translated as CASSYGGDTQYF. Looking up the rest from reference TRBV11-3 and TRBJ2-3 gives the full variable domain: EAGVVQSPRYKIIEKKQPVAFWCNPISGHNTLYWYLQNLGQGPELLIRYENEEAVDDSQLPKDRFSAERLKGVDSTLKIQPAELGDSAVYLCASSYGGDTQYFGPGTRLTVL.

This clonotype appeared many times. This chain uses TRBV29-1 with TRBJ2-1, with TRBD2 matching over 8 bases. The CDR3 covers 14 residues. The junction had 9 bases not matched to a gene; V was cut back by 6 bases and J by 5 bases. Germline V gene data show CDR1 as SQVTM and CDR2 as ANQGSEA. In nucleotides, the CDR3 is TGCAGCGTCTACGGGACTAGTCTCCACAATGAGCAGTTCTTC. Amino acids: CSVYGTSLHNEQFF.